These 3 T cell receptor beta chains share one sample of origin, sequenced in a study of blood T cell repertoires in COVID-19 (dated by TCRdb to about 2020). The library came from the immunoSEQ multiplex PCR assay. TCRdb carries this immuneACCESS record with in-frame sequences only. Its versions omit some clonotypes, under half of them owing to an unresolved V gene in the studies checked, with the rest unexplained. The table for this sample lists about 81,000 clones; around 88% of them were counted only once. Of the sample, about 25% falls within the top ten clones. Specimen: peripheral blood. The receptors shown here come from a human donor in a cohort sampled during active COVID-19.

The chain couples TRBV7-2 to TRBJ1-6; no clear D. V lost 2 bases and J 6 bases, leaving 2 bases between the germline ends. The CDR3 sequence is 12 residues long. CDR1 and CDR2 (germline): SGHTA, FQGNSA. The CDR3 region has the DNA TGTGCCAGCAGCTTACTTAATTCACCCCTCCACTTT. Translation gives CASSLLNSPLHF.

This chain joins TRBV20-1 and TRBJ2-7; D not resolved. This CDR3 comprises 11 residues. CDR1 is DFQATT and CDR2 is SNEGSKA in the germline V gene (reference sequence). V was pared by 3 bases and J by 2 bases, with 5 bases between. CDR3 sequence reads: CSASQAYEQYF. As DNA, the CDR3 is TGCAGTGCTAGTCAGGCCTACGAGCAGTACTTC.

The chain carries TRBV5-5 and TRBJ2-7; tentative D call: TRBD1 (6 bases). From germline, CDR1 is SGHKS and CDR2 YYEKEE (reference sequence). The CDR3 runs to 13 residues. Trimming pared 4 bases from V and 4 bases from J, leaving 12 bases between. The CDR3 reads CASSRTVTYEQYF. The CDR3 DNA reads TGTGCCAGCAGCCGGACAGTAACTTACGAGCAGTACTTC.